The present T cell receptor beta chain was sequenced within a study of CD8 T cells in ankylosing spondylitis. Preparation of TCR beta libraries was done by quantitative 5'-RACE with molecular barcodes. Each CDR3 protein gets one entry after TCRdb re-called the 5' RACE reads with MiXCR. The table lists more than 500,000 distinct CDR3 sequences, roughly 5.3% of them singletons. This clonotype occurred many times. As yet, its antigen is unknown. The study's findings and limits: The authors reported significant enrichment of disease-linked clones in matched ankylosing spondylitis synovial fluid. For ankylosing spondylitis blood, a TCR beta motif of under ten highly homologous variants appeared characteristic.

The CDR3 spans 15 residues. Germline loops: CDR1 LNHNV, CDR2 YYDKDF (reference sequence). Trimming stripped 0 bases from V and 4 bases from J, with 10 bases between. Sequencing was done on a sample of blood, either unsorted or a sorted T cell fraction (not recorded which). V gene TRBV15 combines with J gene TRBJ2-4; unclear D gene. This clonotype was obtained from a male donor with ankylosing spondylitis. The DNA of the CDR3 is TGTGCCACCAGCAGAGATGTACAGACTAAAAACATTCAGTACTTC. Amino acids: CATSRDVQTKNIQYF.